This is a list of T cell receptor beta chains from one sample in a study of monozygotic twins with inflammatory bowel disease. TCRdb re-called the 5' RACE reads; one entry per CDR3 protein, DNA not given. Its table records around 370,000 distinct CDR3 sequences. The sample comprised blood. The receptors here all came from a human donor with ulcerative colitis or Crohn's disease, or a healthy co-twin of an affected twin (not recorded which). Both conserved end residues are part of each CDR3.

J gene,V gene,CDR3 protein
TRBJ2-3,TRBV7-2,CAVRGTGTDTQYF
TRBJ2-3,TRBV4-3,CASSQDRAPGTGGTDTQYF
TRBJ2-3,TRBV28,CASSFLTSGGQFSTDTQYF
TRBJ1-3,TRBV28,CASNRDRAGNTIYF
TRBJ2-3,TRBV7-9,CASSLIVQGGGTDTQYF
TRBJ1-3,TRBV7-2,CASSLMIGLGNTIYF
TRBJ2-2,TRBV12-3/TRBV12-4,CASSLPTDRASYTGELFF
TRBJ2-2,TRBV7-9,CASSLWNTGELFF
TRBJ1-2,TRBV11-2,CASGTHRLQLGHGYTF
TRBJ1-1,TRBV5-1,CASSLQATGNTEAFF
TRBJ1-5,TRBV20-1,CSADPGRGRNQPQHF
TRBJ2-3,TRBV20-1,CSVVAGGLTDTQYF
TRBJ1-5,TRBV29-1,CSVDDREYGSNQPQHF
TRBJ2-7,TRBV9,CASSPPSDSYEQYF
TRBJ2-5,TRBV28,CASSRPPPQETQYF
TRBJ1-1,TRBV20-1,CSAPRTGEIKTEAFF
TRBJ1-5,TRBV20-1,CSATRQGNQPQHF
TRBJ1-6,TRBV12-3/TRBV12-4,CASRPDRYNSPLHF
TRBJ2-7,TRBV5-1,CASRLTRGGEQYF
TRBJ1-6,TRBV5-1,CASSSQGSSYNSPLHF
TRBJ2-7,TRBV21-1,CASSKGGGNYEQYF
TRBJ1-1,TRBV14,CASSRQGAGEAFF
TRBJ2-4,TRBV29-1,CSVVRQVGAKNIQYF
TRBJ2-1,TRBV3-1,CASSQASGTGFYNEQFF
TRBJ1-1,TRBV12-3/TRBV12-4,CASRTRTGRANTEAFF
TRBJ2-7,TRBV7-9,CASSLLRGGSYEQYF
TRBJ2-7,TRBV20-1,CSARDRTTYEQYF
TRBJ2-5,TRBV18,CASSPTGGAKKETQYF
TRBJ1-6,TRBV4-3,CASSQVGESSYNSPLHF
TRBJ2-5,TRBV9,CASSVALQETQYF
TRBJ2-1,TRBV11-1,CASSLSIRGGGFYNEQFF
TRBJ2-7,TRBV10-3,CAISDSSGGKAYEQYF
TRBJ2-2,TRBV2,CASKGDRPTGELFF
TRBJ2-2,TRBV25-1,CASSESVAPNTGELFF
TRBJ1-6,TRBV18,CASSKAALYNSPLHF
TRBJ1-2,TRBV6-6,CASSSGTGEYGYTF
TRBJ2-1,TRBV28,CASSLSSGQGRNEQFF
TRBJ2-1,TRBV7-8,CASSLAGNLNEQFF
TRBJ2-7,TRBV29-1,CSVEFLDRGEQYF
TRBJ1-5,TRBV5-1,CASSLGGQGGNQPQHF
TRBJ2-3,TRBV5-6,CASKLAGTTDTQYF
TRBJ2-3,TRBV7-3,CASSLIGQGATDTQYF
TRBJ2-2,TRBV9,CASSVEGLAGIGELFF
TRBJ2-2,TRBV12-3/TRBV12-4,CASTPTGTTGELFF
TRBJ2-6,TRBV7-9,CASSSGGPGANVLTF
TRBJ2-5,TRBV4-3,CASSQDPETREETQYF
TRBJ1-1,TRBV15,CATSRTPGDTEAFF
TRBJ2-1,TRBV7-9,CASSAFNEQFF
TRBJ2-7,TRBV25-1,CASSEALAPYEQYF
TRBJ1-1,TRBV7-8,CASSLGGMRTEAFF
TRBJ2-7,TRBV5-1,CASSPEGSYEQYF
TRBJ2-2,TRBV25-1,CASSVGGAANTGELFF
TRBJ2-3,TRBV5-1,CASSASSGGGADTQYF
TRBJ1-6,TRBV5-1,CASSRTGQGITSPLHF
TRBJ1-5,TRBV7-9,CASSPSNGWNQPQHF
TRBJ1-6,TRBV10-3,CAISDRGDGSYNSPLHF
TRBJ1-4,TRBV12-3/TRBV12-4,CASSFARRGEKLFF
TRBJ1-2,TRBV4-1,CASSQRDSYGYTF